The 27 T cell receptor beta chains reported below all come from one sample, sequenced in a study of blood T cell repertoires in COVID-19. Profiling relied on immunoSEQ multiplex PCR, and the TCRdb table lists in-frame clones only, not all of them. The repertoire has approximately 300,000 clones, 92% of them found once; the top ten carry around 18%. The sample was PBMCs or T cells enriched from blood (not recorded which). The receptors come from a woman aged 25 to 39 who had recovered from COVID-19.

The chain has TRBV4-2 and TRBJ1-1, with D perhaps TRBD1 (6 bases). The CDR3 is 13 residues long. Trimming stripped 4 bases from V and 4 bases from J, with 10 bases between. Per the germline V gene, CDR1 is LGHNA and CDR2 is YNFKEQ. The CDR3 DNA follows: TGTGCCAGCAGCCGGAGGGGGGGCACTGAAGCTTTCTTT. Translated: CASSRRGGTEAFF.

This clone was seen a handful of times. The chain has TRBV15 and TRBJ1-3; D gene ambiguous. The germline CDR1 and CDR2 sequences are LNHNV and YYDKDF (reference sequence). V lost 4 bases and J lost 0, with 7 bases in between. This CDR3 region has 14 residues. CDR3: CATSTPSSGNTIYF. The CDR3 DNA sequence: TGTGCCACCAGCACACCGAGCTCTGGAAACACCATATATTTT.

The chain joins TRBV30 to TRBJ1-2, with TRBD1 matching over 8 bases. Germline loops: CDR1 GTSNPN, CDR2 SVGIG (reference sequence). This CDR3 is built from 13 residues. V shed 5 bases, J shed 8 bases, and the junction held 10 bases outside the gene matches. The CDR3 DNA reads as TGTGCCTGGGAAGACAGGGGCAAAGGGGGCTACACCTTC. It specifies CAWEDRGKGGYTF.

The chain employs TRBV18 and TRBJ2-3; 7 bases line up with TRBD1. This CDR3 is built from 16 residues. Per germline, CDR1 KGHSH and CDR2 LQKENI. The ends lost 2 bases at V and 2 bases at J; junction bases unmatched: 7. The CDR3 DNA reads TGTGCCAGCTCACCAAGGGGGCGCCCGGACACAGATACGCAGTATTTT. Protein product: CASSPRGRPDTDTQYF.

V is TRBV4-1 and J is TRBJ2-7, with 7 nucleotides matching TRBD1. J gave up 1 base and V 1 base, and 10 bases lay outside the gene matches. Germline V lookup: CDR1 MGHRA, CDR2 YSYEKL. The CDR3 loop spans 17 amino acids. CDR3 loop: CASSQVGVGQRSYEQYF. CDR3 sequence (DNA): TGCGCCAGCAGCCAAGTTGGGGTGGGACAGAGATCCTACGAGCAGTACTTC.

The chain's CDR3 is CATKDQGRDTQYF. For the CDR3, the DNA is TGTGCCACCAAGGATCAGGGTCGGGATACGCAGTATTTT. The V and J genes are TRBV24-1 and TRBJ2-3; D might be TRBD1 (5 bases). The ends were cut back, 8 bases at V and 6 bases at J, with 14 bases in the middle. The CDR3 spans 13 residues. Looked up from germline, CDR1 is KGHDR and CDR2 is SFDVKD.

The V and J genes are TRBV11-2 and TRBJ2-3, with D unresolved. V gave up 0 bases and J gave up 6 bases, with 10 bases separating them. From germline, CDR1 is SGHAT and CDR2 FQNNGV. The CDR3 is 14 residues long. The CDR3 DNA reads TGTGCCAGCAGCTTAGAGAGCGCGGAGGATACGCAGTATTTT. Encoded protein: CASSLESAEDTQYF.

This chain joins TRBV13 and TRBJ1-2; D gene ambiguous. The V and J ends lost 4 bases and 6 bases respectively, with 15 bases between them. There are 14 residues in the CDR3. Looked up from germline, CDR1 is PRHDT and CDR2 is FYEKMQ (reference sequence). CDR3: CASSSPNRGNGYTF. CDR3 coding DNA: TGTGCCAGCAGCTCCCCAAACCGAGGGAATGGCTACACCTTC.

The chain employs TRBV18 and TRBJ2-7; 7 bases are a match to TRBD1. After removal of 3 bases from V and 6 bases from J, the junction contained 11 bases not matched to a gene. Germline V gene data show CDR1 as KGHSH and CDR2 as LQKENI. The CDR3 sequence is 15 residues long. The CDR3 DNA is TGTGCCAGCTCACCTTTAAGCGACAACAGGGGCGAGCAGTACTTC. Translating it yields CASSPLSDNRGEQYF.

V is TRBV5-4 and J is TRBJ2-3; no definite D call. CDR3 length: 14 residues. V was clipped by 2 bases and J by 5 bases, with 12 bases between them. Germline V gives CDR1 SGHNT, CDR2 YYREEE (reference sequence). CDR3 sequence: CASSFTGSKDTQYF. The CDR3 nucleotides read TGTGCCAGCAGCTTTACGGGTTCGAAAGATACGCAGTATTTT.

This chain uses TRBV15 with TRBJ1-5; 12 positions agree with TRBD1. The CDR3 runs to 14 residues. The germline gives CDR1 LNHNV, CDR2 YYDKDF (reference sequence). The V and J ends lost 5 bases and 6 bases, in that order; junction bases with no gene match: 2. DNA of the CDR3: TGTGCCACCAGCGGGACAGGGGGCTTTCAGCCCCAGCATTTT. Translating gives CATSGTGGFQPQHF.

The rearrangement joins TRBV27 to TRBJ2-1, with D maybe TRBD2 (6 bases). The CDR3 is 15 residues long. V was shortened by 2 bases and J by 2 bases, with 10 bases between the two germline ends. Germline V CDR1 and CDR2: MNHEY, SMNVEV (reference sequence). The CDR3 DNA follows: TGTGCCAGCAGTTTAGACGCGGGGACCTACAATGAGCAGTTCTTC. Amino acids: CASSLDAGTYNEQFF.

This clone was detected a few times. The CDR3 coding sequence is TGCAGCGGGGGAGGGCACGAGCAGTACTTC. This encodes CSGGGHEQYF. This chain links TRBV20-1 with TRBJ2-7, with 7 bases identical to TRBD2. This CDR3 spans 10 amino acids. Per the germline V gene, CDR1 is DFQATT and CDR2 is SNEGSKA (reference sequence).

CDR3 in DNA: TGTGCCAGCACCGGGAGCCGGGATACGCAGTATTTT. This sequence encodes CASTGSRDTQYF. The chain employs TRBV28 and TRBJ2-3, with D possibly TRBD2 on 6 matching bases. Per the germline V gene, CDR1 is MDHEN and CDR2 is SYDVKM. Trimming left V 7 bases short and J 6 bases short, with 11 bases between. The CDR3 length is 12 residues.

This chain joins TRBV20-1 and TRBJ1-1, with D unclear. Trimming cost V 3 bases and J 1 base, with 6 bases left between them. CDR1 is DFQATT and CDR2 is SNEGSKA in the germline V gene (reference sequence). The length of the CDR3 is 12 residues. CDR3 nucleotides: TGCAGTGCTAGTCGGTCGAACACTGAAGCTTTCTTT. This encodes CSASRSNTEAFF.

The V call is TRBV7-2, the J call TRBJ1-5; TRBD1 matches at 9 bases. Trimming cost V 4 bases and J 7 bases; bases outside gene matches: 5. Germline values: CDR1 SGHTA, CDR2 FQGNSA. This CDR3 is built from 14 residues. The CDR3 protein is CASSSKDRGQPQHF. CDR3 sequence (DNA): TGTGCCAGCAGCTCAAAAGACAGGGGGCAGCCCCAGCATTTT.

V is TRBV9 and J is TRBJ2-5; maybe TRBD1 (5 bases). V was clipped by 0 bases and J by 2 bases, with 11 bases between them. The CDR3 has 15 amino acids. From germline, CDR1 is SGDLS and CDR2 YYNGEE. The CDR3 region has the DNA TGTGCCAGCAGCGTAGGGGCAGGGAATCAAGAGACCCAGTACTTC. Its translation: CASSVGAGNQETQYF.

The chain combines TRBV12-3 or TRBV12-4 with TRBJ1-3, with D possibly matching TRBD1 (6 bases). The germline V and J ends were trimmed by 6 bases and 5 bases, with 11 bases remaining between them. This CDR3 has 13 amino acids. The CDR3 nucleotides are TGTGCCAGCAGCATGGACAGCCGAAACACCATATATTTT. Its protein is CASSMDSRNTIYF.

V is TRBV5-8 and J is TRBJ2-5; 13 positions agree with TRBD2. This CDR3 is built from 16 residues. The V gene's germline CDR1 is SGHTS and CDR2 YDEGEE. Unmatched junction bases numbered 7, after V lost 4 bases and J lost 4 bases. In DNA, the CDR3 is TGTGCCAGCAGCCACGGGACTAGCGGGGCCGGAGAGACCCAGTACTTC. Its protein is CASSHGTSGAGETQYF.

The chain combines TRBV2 with TRBJ1-1; D possibly corresponds to TRBD1 (6 bases). Germline V gives CDR1 SNHLY, CDR2 FYNNEI. This CDR3 is built from 11 residues. V was shortened by 7 bases and J by 11 bases, with 14 bases between the two germline ends. The CDR3 spells CASTSGTTAFF. The CDR3 DNA reads as TGTGCCAGCACTAGCGGGACAACGGCTTTCTTT. The full variable domain, in which reference TRBV2 and TRBJ1-1 provide the parts outside the CDR3, is EPEVTQTPSHQVTQMGQEVILRCVPISNHLYFYWYRQILGQKVEFLVSFYNNEISEKSEIFDDQFSVERPDGSNFTLKIRSTKLEDSAMYFCASTSGTTAFFGQGTRLTVV.

The V call is TRBV19, the J call TRBJ1-1, with D possibly matching TRBD1 (5 bases). The V and J ends lost 3 bases and 5 bases respectively, with 13 bases between them. The CDR3 contains 14 residues. Germline V gives CDR1 LNHDA, CDR2 SQIVND (reference sequence). The CDR3 sequence: CASSIAGVRTEAFF. The DNA of the CDR3 is TGTGCCAGTAGTATTGCGGGGGTGAGGACTGAAGCTTTCTTT.

The DNA for the CDR3 is TGTGCCAGCTCACCAACCGGGACAGGGGCGGGTACTGAAGCTTTCTTT. It specifies CASSPTGTGAGTEAFF. V gene TRBV18 combines with J gene TRBJ1-1; TRBD1 aligns across 10 bases. J was trimmed by 5 bases and V by 2 bases; bases with no gene match: 8. The CDR3 is 16 residues long. CDR1 is KGHSH, CDR2 LQKENI, per germline.

The rearrangement joins TRBV30 to TRBJ1-2; the D gene is possibly TRBD1 (6 bases). Germline CDR1 and CDR2: GTSNPN and SVGIG (reference sequence). V lost 2 bases and J lost 2, with 15 bases in between. This CDR3 has 15 residues. The CDR3, as DNA: TGTGCCTGGAGTTACACAGGGATTGGGAACTATGGCTACACCTTC. Protein product: CAWSYTGIGNYGYTF.

V is TRBV13 and J is TRBJ1-1; D gene unclear. Germline V gene sequence: CDR1 PRHDT, CDR2 FYEKMQ (reference sequence). The V end was cut by 5 bases, the J end by 0 bases, with 19 bases between. This CDR3 has 17 residues. The CDR3, as DNA: TGTGCCAGCAGCCCCCGGACTGCCGTCTTACTGAACACTGAAGCTTTCTTT. This codes for CASSPRTAVLLNTEAFF.

The chain has TRBV30 and TRBJ1-6, with TRBD1 as a possible D gene (6 bases). This CDR3 is 15 amino acids long. The germline V gene encodes CDR1 GTSNPN and CDR2 SVGIG (reference sequence). The germline V and J ends were trimmed by 1 base and 7 bases, with 14 bases remaining between them. CDR3 bases: TGTGCCTGGAGTGAACAGGGTCTCAGAAATTCACCCCTCCACTTT. Protein: CAWSEQGLRNSPLHF.

This clone has a single count. The chain recombines TRBV25-1 with TRBJ2-5, with a tentative D call TRBD1 (7 bases). Germline V CDR1 and CDR2: MGHDK, SYGVNS. The V end was cut by 6 bases, the J end by 3 bases, with 23 bases between. CDR3 length: 17 amino acids. The CDR3 DNA sequence: TGTGCCAGCAGCCCGAAGTGGGCAGGGGGGTATGAAGAGACCCAGTACTTC. Residues: CASSPKWAGGYEETQYF.

The chain employs TRBV3-1 (or the pseudogene TRBV3-2) and TRBJ1-3; 11 bases match TRBD1. The CDR3 covers 15 residues. Per germline, CDR1 LGHDT and CDR2 YNNKEL (reference sequence). The trim removed 8 bases at V and 6 bases at J, leaving 9 bases unmatched. The CDR3 sequence is CASAGTGGGTNTIYF. The CDR3 DNA reads as TGTGCCAGCGCCGGGACAGGGGGTGGGACAAACACCATATATTTT.